This entry lists 26 T cell receptor beta chains sequenced from one sample in a study of monozygotic twins with inflammatory bowel disease. Each CDR3 protein gets one entry in TCRdb, which reprocessed the 5' RACE reads and gives no DNA. The specimen's table records some 130,000 distinct CDR3 sequences. The specimen was blood. The receptor set was obtained from a human donor with ulcerative colitis or Crohn's disease, or a healthy co-twin of an affected twin (not recorded which).

The chain recombines TRBV4-3 with TRBJ2-7; TCRdb's assignment of TRBD1 cannot be checked, as there is no DNA. CDR1 is LGHNA, CDR2 YSLEER, per germline. This CDR3 has 14 amino acids. The CDR3 spells CASSQEEGVNEQYF.

This chain uses TRBV27 with TRBJ1-2; lacking DNA, the TRBD1 call made by TCRdb goes unchecked. The CDR3 extends over 17 amino acids. Germline V CDR1 and CDR2: MNHEY, SMNVEV (reference sequence). The CDR3 here is CASSPDGYRGANYGYTF.

The chain links TRBV27 to TRBJ2-1. Germline-derived CDR1 and CDR2 are MNHEY and SMNVEV (reference sequence). CDR3 length: 13 residues. The CDR3 reads CASSFFSTMTQFF.

The CDR3: CASSTGRSNEQFF. The chain recombines TRBV7-8 with TRBJ2-1. Germline V gene lookup returns CDR1 SGHVS and CDR2 FQNEAQ. The CDR3 length is 13 residues.

The chain couples TRBV6-1 to TRBJ1-2; TCRdb outputs TRBD1, but without DNA this stays unchecked. Per the germline V gene, CDR1 is MNHNS and CDR2 is SASEGT. CDR3 size: 16 residues. The CDR3 reads CASSAPSGQGAYGYTF.

The chain recombines TRBV28 with TRBJ2-2; checking the TCRdb D call of TRBD1 is not possible without DNA. The CDR3 is 17 residues long. CDR1 is MDHEN and CDR2 is SYDVKM in the germline V gene. CDR3 sequence: CASSREQGSPNTGELFF.

The rearrangement links TRBV6-1 to TRBJ2-5. The CDR3 is 11 residues long. Germline assignment: CDR1 MNHNS and CDR2 SASEGT. The CDR3: CASSLGSAQYF.

The chain joins TRBV12-3 or TRBV12-4 to TRBJ2-7; with no DNA, the TCRdb D assignment of TRBD1 cannot be verified. This CDR3 spans 14 amino acids. Here the CDR3 reads CASRRTGGAYEQYF.

This chain links TRBV18 with TRBJ2-1; absent DNA, TCRdb's TRBD2 call cannot be checked. Germline values: CDR1 KGHSH, CDR2 LQKENI. This CDR3 region has 16 residues. The CDR3 here is CASSPTVAGMMVEQFF.

This chain uses TRBV7-9 with TRBJ2-1. There are 16 residues in the CDR3. Germline assignment: CDR1 SEHNR and CDR2 FQNEAQ (reference sequence). This CDR3 is CASSFRRSSFYNEQFF.

The V call is TRBV5-1, the J call TRBJ2-1; TCRdb lists TRBD2, though no DNA is available to test this call. This CDR3 has 15 residues. CDR1 SGHRS and CDR2 YFSETQ come from the germline V gene. This CDR3 is CASSLLQSESREQFF.

The chain couples TRBV14 to TRBJ2-1. Germline V gene data show CDR1 as SGHDN and CDR2 as FVKESK. This CDR3 has 14 residues. The CDR3 loop is CASSQDWALDEQFF.

CDR3 in amino acids: CAISESGQQQNTEAFF. The chain joins TRBV10-3 to TRBJ1-1; no DNA is available, so the TRBD1 call from TCRdb remains unchecked. The germline gives CDR1 ENHRY, CDR2 SYGVKD. CDR3 length: 16 amino acids.

The rearrangement links TRBV7-3 to TRBJ2-1; with no DNA, the TCRdb D assignment of TRBD1 cannot be verified. From germline, CDR1 is SGHTA and CDR2 FQGTGA. The CDR3 has 15 residues. CDR3 sequence: CASSSKPGQGSEQFF.

This chain joins TRBV7-9 and TRBJ1-1; there is no DNA to check the TCRdb D call of TRBD1. The CDR3 consists of 16 residues. CDR1 SEHNR and CDR2 FQNEAQ come from the germline V gene (reference sequence). The CDR3 loop reads CASSFDRARLNTEAFF.

The chain recombines TRBV25-1 with TRBJ1-2; TCRdb's D gene call, TRBD1, goes unchecked for lack of DNA. The CDR3 covers 13 residues. CDR1 MGHDK and CDR2 SYGVNS come from the germline V gene. The CDR3 here is CASSGTGKGGYTF.

This chain uses TRBV7-3 with TRBJ2-1; TCRdb's assignment of TRBD2 cannot be checked, as there is no DNA. The CDR3 is 15 amino acids. CDR1 and CDR2 from the germline V gene are SGHTA and FQGTGA. The CDR3 protein is CASSLKARAYNEQFF.

This chain uses TRBV29-1 with TRBJ2-1; there is no DNA to check the TCRdb D call of TRBD2. Germline values: CDR1 SQVTM, CDR2 ANQGSEA. This CDR3 has 12 amino acids. This CDR3 reads CSTSLVYNEQFF.

The chain couples TRBV30 to TRBJ1-1. CDR3 size: 13 residues. Germline V CDR1 and CDR2: GTSNPN, SVGIG (reference sequence). CDR3 region: CAWSGPAAGEAFF.

The chain has TRBV12-3 or TRBV12-4 and TRBJ1-5; TCRdb's assignment of TRBD1 cannot be checked, as there is no DNA. CDR3 length: 16 amino acids. CDR3 region: CASSLGTPTGNQPQHF.

The chain uses TRBV18 and TRBJ1-2. The germline V gene encodes CDR1 KGHSH and CDR2 LQKENI. The CDR3 covers 14 residues. Here the CDR3 reads CASSLEGLDYGYTF.

V is TRBV20-1 and J is TRBJ2-7; TCRdb gives TRBD1 as the D gene, but with no DNA this cannot be confirmed. Germline assignment: CDR1 DFQATT and CDR2 SNEGSKA (reference sequence). This CDR3 has 13 amino acids. Here the CDR3 reads CSALDRGPYEQYF.

The rearrangement joins TRBV3-1 to TRBJ1-6. This CDR3 spans 15 amino acids. The germline V gene encodes CDR1 LGHDT and CDR2 YNNKEL (reference sequence). The CDR3: CASSQTSSYNSPLHF.

V and J are TRBV7-9 and TRBJ2-3; as DNA is missing, the TRBD2 call by TCRdb cannot be tested. From germline, CDR1 is SEHNR and CDR2 FQNEAQ (reference sequence). The CDR3 has 13 residues. CDR3 in amino acids: CASSPASTDTQYF.

The chain has TRBV19 and TRBJ2-2. The CDR3 runs 12 residues. CDR1 and CDR2 from the germline V gene are LNHDA and SQIVND (reference sequence). CDR3 loop: CATAWGNGELFF.

The chain couples TRBV4-1 to TRBJ1-2; TCRdb's D gene call, TRBD1, goes unchecked for lack of DNA. CDR1 and CDR2 (germline): MGHRA, YSYEKL. This CDR3 spans 18 amino acids. CDR3 sequence: CASSLSQRPRGLDYGYTF.